The 19 T cell receptor beta chains presented below share a single source sample, sequenced in a study of tumor-infiltrating lymphocytes in primary liver carcinoma. Blood RNA was derived from unsorted whole blood, and germline DNA was extracted too. TCR beta cDNA was made from 500 ng total RNA with a constant-region primer. TCR beta libraries came from three nested multiplex PCR rounds using slightly modified ARM-PCR. With TRBV1-TRBV30 forward primers and a C-beta reverse primer, the first two PCR rounds were run for roughly 9 cycles each. TCRdb redid the calling of the multiplex PCR reads with MiXCR, one entry per CDR3 protein. The sample holds around 330,000 distinct CDR3 sequences, 65% seen once. What was sequenced was peripheral blood. These receptor sequences come from a man aged 40-49 years with primary liver carcinoma and hepatitis B virus infection.

In its sample, this clonotype was seen many times. V is TRBV6-6 and J is TRBJ2-7; D may correspond to TRBD1 or TRBD2 (5 bases each). The ends were cut back, 5 bases at V and 0 bases at J, with 17 bases in the middle. This CDR3 comprises 16 residues. Germline V gene data show CDR1 as MNHNY and CDR2 as SVGAGI (reference sequence). CDR3 residues: CASSHSPGRSSYEQYF. DNA for the CDR3: TGTGCCAGCAGTCATTCCCCGGGACGCAGCTCCTACGAGCAGTACTTC.

This clonotype occurred a few times. The V and J genes are TRBV5-5 and TRBJ2-1; 9 bases map to TRBD1. With 5 bases clipped from V and 16 bases from J, the junction kept 13 bases outside the gene matches. The V gene's germline CDR1 is SGHKS and CDR2 YYEKEE (reference sequence). The CDR3 is 13 residues long. CDR3 protein: CASSWRGTGSFFF. CDR3 bases: TGTGCCAGCAGTTGGCGTGGGACAGGGTCGTTTTTCTTC.

As for this clonotype: Compared with germline, one end of the junction differs, possibly owing to a read error. The chain couples TRBV11-2 to TRBJ1-1; D gene uncertain. The CDR3 spans 13 residues. Germline V lookup: CDR1 SGHAT, CDR2 FQNNGV. The CDR3 bases are TGTGCCAGCAGCCTCGGGGAGAACACTGAAACTTTCTTT. Amino acid sequence: CASSLGENTETFF.

Regarding this clonotype: A much larger clone lies a single base off, so this may be a read error. Here the CDR3 DNA reads TGCGCCAGCAGCCAAGATCTCATGTCCTCCTACAATGAGCAGTTCTTC. Amino acid sequence: CASSQDLMSSYNEQFF. The V gene is TRBV4-1, the J gene TRBJ2-1; D is ambiguous. Between the trimmed V and J ends, which lost 0 bases and 0 bases, there was a span of 9 bases. Germline V gene lookup returns CDR1 MGHRA and CDR2 YSYEKL. The length of the CDR3 is 16 residues.

To note about this clonotype: This may stem from a read error, because a much larger clone lies one nucleotide away. This chain links TRBV29-1 with TRBJ2-5; 8 bases agree with TRBD2. The CDR3 has 14 amino acids. CDR1 and CDR2 from the germline V gene are SQVTM and ANQGSEA. Losses at the gene ends were 6 bases for V and 3 bases for J; bases not matched to a gene: 9. The CDR3: CSVDGRVGEETQYF. CDR3 DNA sequence: TGCAGCGTAGACGGGAGGGTCGGCGAAGAGACCCAGTACTTC. The whole variable domain, filled in from reference TRBV29-1 and TRBJ2-5, reads SAVISQKPSRDICQRGTSLTIQCQVDSQVTMMFWYRQQPGQSLTLIATANQGSEATYESGFVIDKFPISRPNLTFSTLTVSNMSPEDSSIYLCSVDGRVGEETQYFGPGTRLLVL.

This clonotype was detected ten times or more. The chain uses TRBV6-5 and TRBJ2-7; 10 nucleotides match TRBD2. From germline, CDR1 is MNHEY and CDR2 SVGAGI. This CDR3 region has 14 residues. The ends lost 2 bases at V and 3 bases at J; junction bases unmatched: 1. CDR3 sequence: CASSYGLAVYEQYF. Written as DNA, the CDR3 is TGTGCCAGCAGTTACGGACTAGCGGTCTACGAGCAGTACTTC.

Regarding this clonotype: The germline gene is not matched at one end of the junction; a read error may be the cause. The chain links TRBV7-3 to TRBJ2-3, with D unresolved. The CDR3 spans 13 residues. Germline V CDR1 and CDR2: SGHTA, FQGTGA. The CDR3 region has the DNA TGTGTCAGCAGCTTACGGTCCACAGATACGCAGTATTTT. Protein product: CVSSLRSTDTQYF.

The chain links TRBV7-9 to TRBJ2-5; 8 bases are a match to TRBD2. Germline V gene data show CDR1 as SEHNR and CDR2 as FQNEAQ (reference sequence). The length of the CDR3 is 17 residues. The V segment lost 3 bases and the J segment 2 bases; nucleotides outside the gene matches: 11. This CDR3 reads CASSFRTAREGQETQYF. In DNA form, the CDR3 reads TGTGCCAGCAGCTTCAGGACCGCTCGGGAGGGGCAAGAGACCCAGTACTTC. Complete variable domain (other parts from reference TRBV7-9 and TRBJ2-5): DTGVSQNPRHKITKRGQNVTFRCDPISEHNRLYWYRQTLGQGPEFLTYFQNEAQLEKSRLLSDRFSAERPKGSFSTLEIQRTEQGDSAMYLCASSFRTAREGQETQYFGPGTRLLVL.

A word on this clonotype: At one of its ends the junction is not consistent with the germline gene, which may arise from a read error. The V and J genes are TRBV11-2 and TRBJ2-1, with D maybe TRBD1 (6 bases). Germline V gives CDR1 SGHAT, CDR2 FQNNGV. The CDR3 is made up of 15 amino acids. The CDR3 nucleotides are TGTGCCGGCAGCTTAGAGCAAGGACAAGGGGGTGAGCAGTTCTTC. This translates into CAGSLEQGQGGEQFF.

This clonotype was observed at least ten times. V usage is TRBV29-1 and J usage is TRBJ2-1, with D perhaps matching TRBD1 or TRBD2 (6 bases each). Germline V gene data show CDR1 as SQVTM and CDR2 as ANQGSEA. Trimming took off 7 bases at V and 2 bases at J, with 15 bases between the two ends. The CDR3 has 14 amino acids. The CDR3 region has the DNA TGCAGCGGGGGGCGGGGACCCCCCTACAATGAGCAGTTCTTC. The encoded protein is CSGGRGPPYNEQFF.

Many counts were recorded for this clonotype. The CDR3 bases are TGTGCCAGCAGTACCCTCAGGACAGGGATTCACGAGCAGTACTTC. This gives the protein CASSTLRTGIHEQYF. The chain employs TRBV6-2 or TRBV6-3 and TRBJ2-7; 8 positions agree with TRBD1. This CDR3 region has 15 residues. Germline V gene sequence: CDR1 MNHEY, CDR2 SVGEGT. V shed 5 bases, J shed 5 bases, and the junction held 11 bases outside the gene matches.

The V and J genes are TRBV6-6 and TRBJ2-1; TRBD2 might be the D (5 bases). The CDR3 is 13 amino acids. CDR1 is MNHNY and CDR2 is SVGAGI in the germline V gene (reference sequence). The CDR3 protein is CVSSERKNNEQFF. In DNA form, the CDR3 reads TGTGTCAGTAGTGAGCGGAAAAACAATGAGCAGTTCTTC.

This chain connects TRBV12-3 or TRBV12-4 to TRBJ2-3, with 11 bases lining up with TRBD2. V lost 2 bases to trimming and J lost 6 bases; unmatched junction nucleotides: 7. The CDR3 extends over 16 amino acids. For the CDR3, the DNA is TGTGCCAGCAGTTTACTAATAGCGGGAGGGCGGGATACGCAGTATTTT. Translating gives CASSLLIAGGRDTQYF.

For this clonotype: This may arise from a read error, as a much more abundant clone is one base away. The CDR3 end shows no conserved phenylalanine or tryptophan, and so a read error is likely. This chain links TRBV30 with TRBJ2-7; D remains unclear. The germline V gene encodes CDR1 GTSNPN and CDR2 SVGIG (reference sequence). Trimming took 4 bases from V and 3 from J, leaving 7 bases between them. The CDR3 runs to 11 residues. CDR3 in DNA: TGTGCCTGGACGGACCTCTACGAGCAGTACTAC. This codes for CAWTDLYEQYY.

This clonotype showed up just a few times. This may be a read error, as it is one base from a much larger clone. The V and J genes are TRBV4-2 and TRBJ1-6; D may be TRBD1 (6 bases). Trimming pared 2 bases from V and 5 bases from J, leaving 10 bases between. The CDR3 totals 15 residues. The V gene's germline CDR1 is LGHNA and CDR2 YNFKEQ. This CDR3 is CASSQFQGNNSPLHF. Written as DNA, the CDR3 is TGTGCCAGCAGCCAATTCCAGGGGAATAATTCACCCCTCCACTTT.

This clonotype turned up a few times. Possible read error: a much larger clone is one base away. This chain joins TRBV12-5 and TRBJ1-1, with D perhaps TRBD1 (6 bases). CDR1 and CDR2 from the germline V gene are LGHNT and FRNRAP. The CDR3 is made up of 14 amino acids. CDR3 sequence: CASGLTGGNTETFF. The CDR3 DNA sequence: TGTGCTAGTGGTCTGACAGGAGGAAACACTGAAACTTTCTTT.

Of note for this clonotype: No conserved phenylalanine or tryptophan is present at the end of the CDR3, so a read error is the likely explanation. The V and J genes are TRBV6-1 and TRBJ2-5; a possible D gene is TRBD1 (5 bases). Germline-derived CDR1 and CDR2 are MNHNS and SASEGT. The CDR3 runs to 13 residues. CDR3 in DNA: TGTGCCAGTAGTGTAAGGGGTGCAGAGACCCAGTACTTA. As protein: CASSVRGAETQYL.

Details on this clonotype: Just one base apart from a much larger clone, this may be a read error. The CDR3 sequence: CASGNLANLQLF. For the CDR3, the DNA is TGTGCCAGCGGAAATCTTGCGAATCTCCAGCTTTTT. The genes are TRBV6-2 or TRBV6-3 and TRBJ1-5; D ambiguous. The germline CDR1 and CDR2 sequences are MNHEY and SVGEGT. The CDR3 has 12 residues.

As regards this clonotype: A junction end diverges from the germline sequence, so it may reflect a read error. The chain couples TRBV5-4 to TRBJ1-1; possibly TRBD1 for D (5 bases). This CDR3 has 14 residues. Germline CDR1 SGHNT, CDR2 YYREEE (reference sequence). CDR3 DNA sequence: TGTACCAGCAACTCCGGGACGGGAAACACTGAAGCTTTCTTT. Translating gives CTSNSGTGNTEAFF. Together with reference TRBV5-4 and TRBJ1-1, the CDR3 gives the full variable domain: ETGVTQSPTHLIKTRGQQVTLRCSSQSGHNTVSWYQQALGQGPQFIFQYYREEENGRGNFPPRFSGLQFPNYSSELNVNALELDDSALYLCTSNSGTGNTEAFFGQGTRLTVV.